These 9 T cell receptor beta chains share one sample of origin, sequenced in a study of blood T cell repertoires in COVID-19. Generated by immunoSEQ multiplex PCR, the TCRdb table keeps only in-frame clones and is missing some. The sample has 350,000 to 450,000 clones, 83% seen once. Sequenced: PBMCs or T cells enriched from blood (not recorded which). These receptors were taken from a woman between 45 and 60 years old who had recovered from COVID-19.

The V and J genes are TRBV11-2 and TRBJ1-5; 8 bases match TRBD1. Germline assignment: CDR1 SGHAT and CDR2 FQNNGV. V lost 5 bases, J lost 8 bases, and 14 bases stayed unmatched. The CDR3 extends over 16 amino acids. The CDR3, as DNA: TGTGCCAGCAGCCCGGGGGTGGCAGGGGGCCTGGAGCCCCAGCATTTT. Residues: CASSPGVAGGLEPQHF.

J is TRBJ2-5 and V is TRBV4-2; TRBD2 agrees at 8 bases. This CDR3 spans 16 amino acids. V lost 0 bases, J lost 7 bases, and 10 bases stayed unmatched. Germline V CDR1 and CDR2: LGHNA, YNFKEQ. CDR3 sequence: CASSQDLGAAGGTQYF. DNA for the CDR3: TGTGCCAGCAGCCAAGACCTGGGGGCGGCGGGGGGGACCCAGTACTTC.

This clone was observed a single time. CDR3 protein: CASSLVRGIVSGTQYF. Here the CDR3 DNA reads TGTGCCAGCAGCTTAGTAAGGGGTATTGTGTCGGGGACCCAGTACTTC. The rearrangement uses TRBV7-2 and TRBJ2-5; D is possibly TRBD1 (5 bases). Germline V gene data show CDR1 as SGHTA and CDR2 as FQGNSA. V was cut by 1 base and J by 7 bases, with 19 bases left in between. The CDR3 has 16 amino acids. Full variable domain (outside the CDR3, taken from reference TRBV7-2 and TRBJ2-5): GAGVSQSPSNKVTEKGKDVELRCDPISGHTALYWYRQSLGQGLEFLIYFQGNSAPDKSGLPSDRFSAERTGGSVSTLTIQRTQQEDSAVYLCASSLVRGIVSGTQYFGPGTRLLVL.

V usage is TRBV7-3 and J usage is TRBJ2-2, with TRBD1 as a possible D gene (6 bases). Germline-derived CDR1 and CDR2 are SGHTA and FQGTGA. V lost 5 bases, J lost 4 bases, and 14 bases lay in between. CDR3 length equals 15 residues. CDR3 in amino acids: CASSAGRGGTGELFF. The CDR3 DNA is TGTGCCAGCAGCGCCGGGCGAGGGGGCACCGGGGAGCTGTTTTTT.

This clone was seen only once. The chain joins TRBV15 to TRBJ1-4, with 8 bases that match TRBD1. The CDR3 sequence is 12 residues long. The V segment lost 4 bases and the J segment 14 bases; nucleotides outside the gene matches: 6. CDR1 LNHNV and CDR2 YYDKDF come from the germline V gene (reference sequence). The CDR3, as DNA: TGTGCCACCAGCAAAACAGGGGGAATGCTGTTTTTT. This sequence encodes CATSKTGGMLFF.

In its sample, this clone was seen once. The chain combines TRBV4-3 with TRBJ2-7, with TRBD1 as a possible D gene (6 bases). Looked up from germline, CDR1 is LGHNA and CDR2 is YSLEER. This CDR3 is built from 15 residues. Trimming left V 2 bases short and J 5 bases short, with 16 bases between. The DNA for the CDR3 is TGCGCCAGCAGCCAAAGCTCCAGGGGTCCAAACGAGCAGTACTTC. Residues: CASSQSSRGPNEQYF.

A few counts support this clone. The genes are TRBV3-1 (or the pseudogene TRBV3-2) and TRBJ2-7; TRBD1 might be the D (6 bases). The germline V gene encodes CDR1 LGHDT and CDR2 YNNKEL (reference sequence). The CDR3 runs 15 residues. Trimming removed 2 bases from V and 5 bases from J, with 16 bases in between. CDR3 region: CASSQTLQGSHEQYF. In nucleotides, the CDR3 is TGTGCCAGCAGCCAAACCCTTCAGGGGAGCCACGAGCAGTACTTC.

The chain is built from TRBV11-2 and TRBJ1-2; the D gene is possibly TRBD1 (5 bases). The CDR3 is made up of 14 amino acids. The V and J ends lost 0 bases and 10 bases respectively, with 15 bases between them. Germline V gene sequence: CDR1 SGHAT, CDR2 FQNNGV. The DNA for the CDR3 is TGTGCCAGCAGCTTAGAATCCGGGGGACGCGACTACACCTTC. Translated: CASSLESGGRDYTF.

This clone was seen just once. The V gene is TRBV30, the J gene TRBJ1-3; D unclear. CDR3 length: 11 amino acids. Looked up from germline, CDR1 is GTSNPN and CDR2 is SVGIG (reference sequence). The V and J ends lost 8 bases and 7 bases respectively, with 12 bases between them. The CDR3 DNA is TGTGCCGGCCACCACGTGAACACCATATATTTT. It yields the protein CAGHHVNTIYF.